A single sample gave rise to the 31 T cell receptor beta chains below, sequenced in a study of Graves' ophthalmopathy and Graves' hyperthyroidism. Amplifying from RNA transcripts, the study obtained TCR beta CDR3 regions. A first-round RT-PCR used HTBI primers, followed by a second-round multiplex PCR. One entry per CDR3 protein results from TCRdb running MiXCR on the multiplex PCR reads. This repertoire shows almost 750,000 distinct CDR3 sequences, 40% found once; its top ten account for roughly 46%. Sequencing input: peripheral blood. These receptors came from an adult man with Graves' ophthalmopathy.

Here the CDR3 DNA reads TGTGCCAGCAGCGCGACTAGCGGGGGATTCTACGAGCAGTACTTC. It encodes CASSATSGGFYEQYF. The chain carries TRBV9 and TRBJ2-7; 12 bases match TRBD2. The CDR3 is 15 residues long. CDR1 and CDR2 (germline): SGDLS, YYNGEE. Trimming took 3 bases from V and 3 from J; bases not matched to a gene: 4.

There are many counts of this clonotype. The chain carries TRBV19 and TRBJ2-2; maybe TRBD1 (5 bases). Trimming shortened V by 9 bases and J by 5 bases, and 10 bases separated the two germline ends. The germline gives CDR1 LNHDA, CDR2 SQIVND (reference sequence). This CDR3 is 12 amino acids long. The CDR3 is CASNDRTGELFF. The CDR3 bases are TGTGCCAGCAACGACAGAACCGGGGAGCTGTTTTTT.

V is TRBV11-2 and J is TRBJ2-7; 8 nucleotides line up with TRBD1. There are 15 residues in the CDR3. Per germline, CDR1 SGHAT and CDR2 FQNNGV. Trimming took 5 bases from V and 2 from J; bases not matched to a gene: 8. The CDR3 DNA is TGTGCCAGCAGCCGAGACAGGGGTATCACCTACGAGCAGTACTTC. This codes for CASSRDRGITYEQYF.

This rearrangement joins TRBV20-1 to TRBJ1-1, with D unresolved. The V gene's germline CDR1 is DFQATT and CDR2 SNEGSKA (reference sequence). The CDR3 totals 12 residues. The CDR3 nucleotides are TGCAGGGTTTATCGGGGGAACACTGAAGCTTTCTTT. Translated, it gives CRVYRGNTEAFF.

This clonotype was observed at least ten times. The chain's CDR3 is CAISPLDESNYGYTF. Here the CDR3 DNA reads TGTGCCATCAGCCCGCTTGATGAATCTAACTATGGCTACACCTTC. This sequence joins TRBV10-3 and TRBJ1-2; D gene uncertain. Germline CDR1 ENHRY, CDR2 SYGVKD. The ends were cut back, 6 bases at V and 0 bases at J, with 14 bases in the middle. The CDR3 is 15 amino acids.

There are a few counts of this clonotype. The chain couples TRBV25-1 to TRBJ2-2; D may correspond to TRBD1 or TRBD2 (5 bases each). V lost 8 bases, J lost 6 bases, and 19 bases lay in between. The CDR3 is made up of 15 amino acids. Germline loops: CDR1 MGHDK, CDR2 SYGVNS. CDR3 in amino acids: CASSPPGQGAGELFF. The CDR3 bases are TGTGCCAGCTCACCACCGGGCCAGGGAGCCGGGGAGCTGTTTTTT.

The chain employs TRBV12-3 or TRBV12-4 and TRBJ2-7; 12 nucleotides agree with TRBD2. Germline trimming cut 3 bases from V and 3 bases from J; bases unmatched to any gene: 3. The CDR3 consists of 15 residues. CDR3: CASSLTSGRGYEQYF. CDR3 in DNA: TGTGCCAGCAGTTTGACTAGCGGGAGAGGCTACGAGCAGTACTTC.

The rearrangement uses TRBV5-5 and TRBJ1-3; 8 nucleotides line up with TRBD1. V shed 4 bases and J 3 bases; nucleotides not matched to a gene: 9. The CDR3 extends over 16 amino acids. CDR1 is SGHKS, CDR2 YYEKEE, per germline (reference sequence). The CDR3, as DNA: TGTGCCAGCAGCCAACCCGGACAGGGCGGTGGAAACACCATATATTTT. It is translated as CASSQPGQGGGNTIYF. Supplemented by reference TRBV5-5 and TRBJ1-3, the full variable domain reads DAGVTQSPTHLIKTRGQQVTLRCSPISGHKSVSWYQQVLGQGPQFIFQYYEKEERGRGNFPDRFSARQFPNYSSELNVNALLLGDSALYLCASSQPGQGGGNTIYFGEGSWLTVV.

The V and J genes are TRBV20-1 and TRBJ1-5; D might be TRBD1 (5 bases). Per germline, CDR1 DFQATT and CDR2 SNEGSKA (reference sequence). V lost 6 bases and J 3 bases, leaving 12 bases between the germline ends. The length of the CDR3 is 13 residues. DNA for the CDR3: TGCAGTGCCACCGGGACCTACAATCAGCCCCAGCATTTT. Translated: CSATGTYNQPQHF.

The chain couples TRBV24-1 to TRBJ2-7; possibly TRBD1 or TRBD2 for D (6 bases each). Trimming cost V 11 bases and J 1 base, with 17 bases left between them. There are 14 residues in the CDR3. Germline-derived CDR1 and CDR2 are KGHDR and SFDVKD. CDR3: CASSPTGASYEQYF. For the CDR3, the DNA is TGTGCCAGCAGCCCTACGGGGGCATCCTACGAGCAGTACTTC.

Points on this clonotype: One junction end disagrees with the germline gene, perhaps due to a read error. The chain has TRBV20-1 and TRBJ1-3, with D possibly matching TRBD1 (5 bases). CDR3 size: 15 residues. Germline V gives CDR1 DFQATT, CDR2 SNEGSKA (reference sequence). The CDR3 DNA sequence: TGCAGTGCTAGAGATGCGGGGGTTCCGGGAAGCACCATATATTTT. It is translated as CSARDAGVPGSTIYF.

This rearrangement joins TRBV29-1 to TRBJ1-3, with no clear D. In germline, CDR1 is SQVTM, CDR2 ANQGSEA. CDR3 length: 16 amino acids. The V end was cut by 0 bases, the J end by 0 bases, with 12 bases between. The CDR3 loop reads CSVEDPIRDSGNTIYF. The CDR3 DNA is TGCAGCGTTGAAGACCCGATTAGGGACTCTGGAAACACCATATATTTT. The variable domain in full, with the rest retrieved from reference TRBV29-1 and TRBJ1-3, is SAVISQKPSRDICQRGTSLTIQCQVDSQVTMMFWYRQQPGQSLTLIATANQGSEATYESGFVIDKFPISRPNLTFSTLTVSNMSPEDSSIYLCSVEDPIRDSGNTIYFGEGSWLTVV.

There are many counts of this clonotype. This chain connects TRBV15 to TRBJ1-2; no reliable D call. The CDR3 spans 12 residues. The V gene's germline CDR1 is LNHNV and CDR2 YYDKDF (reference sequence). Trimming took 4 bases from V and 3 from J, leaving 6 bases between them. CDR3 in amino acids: CATSKRDYGYTF. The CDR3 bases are TGTGCCACCAGCAAACGGGACTATGGCTACACCTTC.

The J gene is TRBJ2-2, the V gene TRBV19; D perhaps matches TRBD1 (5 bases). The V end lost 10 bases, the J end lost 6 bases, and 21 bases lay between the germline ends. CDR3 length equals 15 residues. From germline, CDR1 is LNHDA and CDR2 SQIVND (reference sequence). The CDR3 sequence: CATKGHDTRSGELFF. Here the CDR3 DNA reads TGTGCCACCAAGGGGCACGACACGCGATCCGGGGAGCTGTTTTTT.

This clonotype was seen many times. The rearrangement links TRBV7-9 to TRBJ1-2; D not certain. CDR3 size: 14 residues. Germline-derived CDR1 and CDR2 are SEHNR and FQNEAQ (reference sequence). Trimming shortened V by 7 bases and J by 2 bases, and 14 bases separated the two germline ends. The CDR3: CASNRSPENYGYTF. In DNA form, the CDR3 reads TGTGCCAGCAACCGAAGTCCGGAGAACTATGGCTACACCTTC.

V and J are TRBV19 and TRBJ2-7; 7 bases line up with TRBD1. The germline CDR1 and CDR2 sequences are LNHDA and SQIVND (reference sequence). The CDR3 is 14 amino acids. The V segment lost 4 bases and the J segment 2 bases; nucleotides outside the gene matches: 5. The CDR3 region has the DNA TGTGCCAGTAGTAATACAGGGGCGGCCTACGAGCAGTACTTC. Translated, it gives CASSNTGAAYEQYF.

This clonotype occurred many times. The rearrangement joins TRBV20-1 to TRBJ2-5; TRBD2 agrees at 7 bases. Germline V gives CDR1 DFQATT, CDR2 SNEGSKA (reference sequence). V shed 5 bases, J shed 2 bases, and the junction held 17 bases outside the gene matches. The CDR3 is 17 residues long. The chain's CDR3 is CSASPPLRLAVQETQYF. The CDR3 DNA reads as TGCAGTGCTTCCCCCCCGTTACGGCTAGCGGTACAAGAGACCCAGTACTTC.

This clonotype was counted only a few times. The CDR3 loop is CASSSGTGGVYGYTF. The CDR3 DNA follows: TGTGCCAGCAGCTCCGGGACAGGGGGCGTCTATGGCTACACCTTC. The V gene is TRBV7-2, the J gene TRBJ1-2; 12 bases fit TRBD1. The CDR3 totals 15 residues. Per germline, CDR1 SGHTA and CDR2 FQGNSA. The ends lost 4 bases at V and 4 bases at J; junction bases unmatched: 4.

The CDR3 DNA reads as TGTGCCAGCAGCCCTCGGACGGCTTCCCAAGAGACCCAGTACTTC. Protein sequence: CASSPRTASQETQYF. The chain is built from TRBV7-6 and TRBJ2-5; D call uncertain. Trimming shortened V by 5 bases and J by 1 base, and 14 bases separated the two germline ends. Germline CDR1 SGHVS, CDR2 FNYEAQ. The CDR3 totals 15 residues. The full variable domain, rest sourced from reference TRBV7-6 and TRBJ2-5, is GAGVSQSPRYKVTKRGQDVALRCDPISGHVSLYWYRQALGQGPEFLTYFNYEAQQDKSGLPNDRFSAERPEGSISTLTIQRTEQRDSAMYRCASSPRTASQETQYFGPGTRLLVL.

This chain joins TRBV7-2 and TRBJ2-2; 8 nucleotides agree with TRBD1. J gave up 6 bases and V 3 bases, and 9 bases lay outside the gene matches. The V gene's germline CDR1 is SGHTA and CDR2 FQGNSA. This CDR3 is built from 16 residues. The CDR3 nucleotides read TGTGCCAGCAGCTTCCGGACAGGGTCGAGGGCCGGGGAGCTGTTTTTT. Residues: CASSFRTGSRAGELFF.

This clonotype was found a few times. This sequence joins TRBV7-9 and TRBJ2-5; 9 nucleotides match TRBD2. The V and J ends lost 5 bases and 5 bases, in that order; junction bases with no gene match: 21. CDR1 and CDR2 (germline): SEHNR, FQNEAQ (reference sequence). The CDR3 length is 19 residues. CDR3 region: CASSPQTGTSKHPGETQYF. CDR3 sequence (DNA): TGTGCCAGCAGCCCACAGACCGGGACTAGCAAACATCCGGGGGAGACCCAGTACTTC.

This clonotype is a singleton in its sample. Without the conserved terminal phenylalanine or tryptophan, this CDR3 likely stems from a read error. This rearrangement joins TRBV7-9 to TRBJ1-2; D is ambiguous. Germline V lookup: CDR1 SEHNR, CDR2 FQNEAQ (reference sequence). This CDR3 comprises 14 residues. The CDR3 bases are TGTGCCGGCAGCTTGGCCTCAGCTAACTATGGCTACACCGTC. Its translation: CAGSLASANYGYTV.

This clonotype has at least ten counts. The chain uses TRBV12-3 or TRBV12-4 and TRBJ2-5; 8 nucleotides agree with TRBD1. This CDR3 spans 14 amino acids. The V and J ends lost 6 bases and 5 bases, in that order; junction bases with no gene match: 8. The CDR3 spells CASSRTGFGETQYF. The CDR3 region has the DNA TGTGCCAGCAGCCGGACAGGGTTCGGGGAGACCCAGTACTTC.

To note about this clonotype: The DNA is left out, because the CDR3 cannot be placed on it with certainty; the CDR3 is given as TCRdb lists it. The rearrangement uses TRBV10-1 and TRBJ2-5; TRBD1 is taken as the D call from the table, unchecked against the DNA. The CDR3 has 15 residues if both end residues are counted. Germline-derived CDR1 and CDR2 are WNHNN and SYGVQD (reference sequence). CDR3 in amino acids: CASSFGQGAEETQYF.

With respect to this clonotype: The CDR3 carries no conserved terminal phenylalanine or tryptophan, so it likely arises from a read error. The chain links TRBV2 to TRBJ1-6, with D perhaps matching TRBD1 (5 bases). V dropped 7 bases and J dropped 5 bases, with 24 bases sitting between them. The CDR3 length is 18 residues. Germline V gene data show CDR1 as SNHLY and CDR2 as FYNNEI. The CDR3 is CASTRRGKGPMNNSPLHL. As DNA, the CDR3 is TGTGCCAGCACCCGTAGGGGTAAGGGGCCCATGAATAATTCACCCCTCCACCTT.

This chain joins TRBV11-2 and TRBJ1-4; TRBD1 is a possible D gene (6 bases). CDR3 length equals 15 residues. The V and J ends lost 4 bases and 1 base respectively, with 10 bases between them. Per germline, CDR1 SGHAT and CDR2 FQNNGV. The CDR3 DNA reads TGTGCCAGCAGCTCTACAGGGCTAACTAATGAAAAACTGTTTTTT. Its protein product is CASSSTGLTNEKLFF.

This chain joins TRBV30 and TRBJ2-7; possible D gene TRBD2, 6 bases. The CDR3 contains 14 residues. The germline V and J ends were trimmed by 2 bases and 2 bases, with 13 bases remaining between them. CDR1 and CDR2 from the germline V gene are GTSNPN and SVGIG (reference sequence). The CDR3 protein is CAWSPGTGTYEQYF. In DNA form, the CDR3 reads TGTGCCTGGAGTCCCGGGACTGGGACCTACGAGCAGTACTTC.

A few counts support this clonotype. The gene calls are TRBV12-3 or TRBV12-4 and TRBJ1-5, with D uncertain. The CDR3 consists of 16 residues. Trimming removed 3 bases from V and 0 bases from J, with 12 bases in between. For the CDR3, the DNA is TGTGCCAGCAGTTTTCGGGGAGACACTAGCAATCAGCCCCAGCATTTT. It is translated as CASSFRGDTSNQPQHF.

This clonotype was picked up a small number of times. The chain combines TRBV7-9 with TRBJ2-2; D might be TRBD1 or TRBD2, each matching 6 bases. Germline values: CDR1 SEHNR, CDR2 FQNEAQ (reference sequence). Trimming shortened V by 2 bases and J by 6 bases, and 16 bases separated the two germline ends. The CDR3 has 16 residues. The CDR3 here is CASSLTSGGAAGELFF. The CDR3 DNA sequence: TGTGCCAGCAGCTTAACGTCCGGGGGCGCGGCCGGGGAGCTGTTTTTT.

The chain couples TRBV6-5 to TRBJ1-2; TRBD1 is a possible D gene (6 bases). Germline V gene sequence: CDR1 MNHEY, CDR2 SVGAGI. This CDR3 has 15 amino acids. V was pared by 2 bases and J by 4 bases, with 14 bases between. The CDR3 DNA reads TGTGCCAGCAGTTACAGGGATTTAGGGGGCTATGGCTACACCTTC. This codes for CASSYRDLGGYGYTF.

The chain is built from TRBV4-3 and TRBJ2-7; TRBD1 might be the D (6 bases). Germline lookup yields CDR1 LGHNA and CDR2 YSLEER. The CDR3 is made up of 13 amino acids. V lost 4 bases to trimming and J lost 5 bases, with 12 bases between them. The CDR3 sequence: CASSPQGPHEQYF. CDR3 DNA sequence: TGCGCCAGCAGCCCACAGGGACCCCACGAGCAGTACTTC.